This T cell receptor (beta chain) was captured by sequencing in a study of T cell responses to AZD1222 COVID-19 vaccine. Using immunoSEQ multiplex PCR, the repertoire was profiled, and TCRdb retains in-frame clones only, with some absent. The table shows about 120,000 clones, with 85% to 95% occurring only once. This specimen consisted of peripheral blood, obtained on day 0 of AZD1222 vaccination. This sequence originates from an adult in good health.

CDR3 DNA: TGTGCCAGCAGTCGGGACCAGTCCTACGAGCAGTACTTC. Encoded protein: CASSRDQSYEQYF. This rearrangement joins TRBV27 to TRBJ2-7; tentatively, D is TRBD1 or TRBD2 (5 bases each). The germline V gene encodes CDR1 MNHEY and CDR2 SMNVEV (reference sequence). Trimming stripped 5 bases from V and 1 base from J, with 9 bases between. The CDR3 loop spans 13 amino acids.